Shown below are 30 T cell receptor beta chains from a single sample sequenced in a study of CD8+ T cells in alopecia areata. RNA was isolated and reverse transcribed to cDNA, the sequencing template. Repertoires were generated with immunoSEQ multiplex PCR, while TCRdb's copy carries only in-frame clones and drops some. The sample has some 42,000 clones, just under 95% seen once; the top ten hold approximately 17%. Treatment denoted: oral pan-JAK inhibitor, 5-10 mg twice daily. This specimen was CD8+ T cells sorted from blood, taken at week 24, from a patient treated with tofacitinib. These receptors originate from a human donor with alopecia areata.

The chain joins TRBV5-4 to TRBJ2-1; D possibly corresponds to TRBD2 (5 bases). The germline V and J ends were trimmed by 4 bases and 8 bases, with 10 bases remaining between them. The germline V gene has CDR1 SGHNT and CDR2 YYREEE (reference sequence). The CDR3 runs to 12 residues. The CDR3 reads CASSQLEYEQFF. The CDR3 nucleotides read TGTGCCAGCAGCCAACTAGAGTATGAGCAGTTCTTC.

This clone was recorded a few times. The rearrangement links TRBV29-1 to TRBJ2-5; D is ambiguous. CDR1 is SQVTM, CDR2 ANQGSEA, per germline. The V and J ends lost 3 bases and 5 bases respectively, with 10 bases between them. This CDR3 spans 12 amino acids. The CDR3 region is CSVEVSGETQYF. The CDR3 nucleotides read TGCAGCGTTGAGGTATCGGGCGAGACCCAGTACTTC.

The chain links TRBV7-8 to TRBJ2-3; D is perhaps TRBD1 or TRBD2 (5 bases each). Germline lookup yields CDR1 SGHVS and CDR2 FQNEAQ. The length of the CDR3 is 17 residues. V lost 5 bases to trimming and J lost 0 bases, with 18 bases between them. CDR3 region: CASSPQVGAGSTDTQYF. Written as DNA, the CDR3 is TGTGCCAGCAGCCCCCAGGTCGGGGCAGGGAGCACAGATACGCAGTATTTT.

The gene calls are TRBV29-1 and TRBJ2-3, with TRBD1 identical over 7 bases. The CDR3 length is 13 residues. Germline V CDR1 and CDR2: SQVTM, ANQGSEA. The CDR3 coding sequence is TGCGTCCTTACAGGGGAGAGCACAGATACGCAGTATTTT. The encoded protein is CVLTGESTDTQYF.

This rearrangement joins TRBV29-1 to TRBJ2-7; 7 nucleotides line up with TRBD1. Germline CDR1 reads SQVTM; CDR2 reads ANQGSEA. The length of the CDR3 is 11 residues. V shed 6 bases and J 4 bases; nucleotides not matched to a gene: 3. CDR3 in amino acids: CSVYRGYEQYF. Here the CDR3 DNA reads TGCAGCGTGTACAGGGGATACGAGCAGTACTTC.

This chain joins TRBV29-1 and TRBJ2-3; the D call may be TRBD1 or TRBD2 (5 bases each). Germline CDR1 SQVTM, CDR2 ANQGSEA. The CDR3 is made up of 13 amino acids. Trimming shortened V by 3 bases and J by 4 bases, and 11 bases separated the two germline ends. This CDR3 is CSVDSRGADTQYF. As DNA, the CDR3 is TGCAGCGTTGATTCGAGGGGAGCAGATACGCAGTATTTT.

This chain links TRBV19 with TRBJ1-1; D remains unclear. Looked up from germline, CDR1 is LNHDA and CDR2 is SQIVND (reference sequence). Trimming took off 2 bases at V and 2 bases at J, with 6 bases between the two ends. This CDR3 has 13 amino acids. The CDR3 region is CASSITGNTEAFF. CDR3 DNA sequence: TGTGCCAGTAGTATAACCGGAAACACTGAAGCTTTCTTT. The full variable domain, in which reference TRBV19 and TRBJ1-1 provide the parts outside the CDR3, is DGGITQSPKYLFRKEGQNVTLSCEQNLNHDAMYWYRQDPGQGLRLIYYSQIVNDFQKGDIAEGYSVSREKKESFPLTVTSAQKNPTAFYLCASSITGNTEAFFGQGTRLTVV.

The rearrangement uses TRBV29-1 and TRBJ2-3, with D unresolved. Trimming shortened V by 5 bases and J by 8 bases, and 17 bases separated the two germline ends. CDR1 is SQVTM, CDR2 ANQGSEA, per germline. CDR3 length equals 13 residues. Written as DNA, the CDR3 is TGCAGCGTTCCGGACCCGGATTCCGGTACGCAGTATTTT. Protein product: CSVPDPDSGTQYF.

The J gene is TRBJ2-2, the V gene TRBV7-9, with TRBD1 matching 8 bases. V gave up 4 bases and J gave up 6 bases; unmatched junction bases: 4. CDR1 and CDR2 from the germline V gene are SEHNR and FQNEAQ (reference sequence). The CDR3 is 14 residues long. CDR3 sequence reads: CASSWGQESGELFF. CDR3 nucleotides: TGTGCCAGCAGCTGGGGACAGGAATCCGGGGAGCTGTTTTTT.

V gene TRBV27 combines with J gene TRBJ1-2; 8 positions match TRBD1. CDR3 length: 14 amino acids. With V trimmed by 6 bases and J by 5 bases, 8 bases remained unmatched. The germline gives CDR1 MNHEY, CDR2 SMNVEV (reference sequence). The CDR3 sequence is CASRDGQGAYGYTF. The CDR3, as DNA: TGTGCCAGCAGGGACGGACAGGGCGCATATGGCTACACCTTC.

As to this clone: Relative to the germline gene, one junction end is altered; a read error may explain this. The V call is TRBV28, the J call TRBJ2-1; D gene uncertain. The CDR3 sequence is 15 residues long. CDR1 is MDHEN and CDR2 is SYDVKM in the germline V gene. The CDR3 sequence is CASSSISLRNNEQFF. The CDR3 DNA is TGTGCCAGCAGTTCGATTAGTCTGAGAAACAACGAGCAGTTCTTC.

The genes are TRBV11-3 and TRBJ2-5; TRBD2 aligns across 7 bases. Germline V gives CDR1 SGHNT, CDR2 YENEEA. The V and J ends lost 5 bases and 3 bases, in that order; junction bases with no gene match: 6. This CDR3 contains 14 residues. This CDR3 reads CASSPRGVEETQYF. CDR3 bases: TGTGCCAGCAGCCCCCGGGGGGTCGAAGAGACCCAGTACTTC.

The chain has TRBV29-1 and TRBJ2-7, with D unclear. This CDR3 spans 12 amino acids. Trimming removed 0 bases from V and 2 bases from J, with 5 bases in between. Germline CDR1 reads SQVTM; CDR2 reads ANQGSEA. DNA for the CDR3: TGCAGCGTTGAAGACATAACCTACGAGCAGTACTTC. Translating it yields CSVEDITYEQYF.

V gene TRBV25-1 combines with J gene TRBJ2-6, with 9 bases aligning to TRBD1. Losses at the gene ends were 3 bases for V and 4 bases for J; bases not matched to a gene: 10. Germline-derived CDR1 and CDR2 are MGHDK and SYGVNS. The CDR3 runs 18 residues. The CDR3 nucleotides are TGTGCCAGCAGTGACCGGGACAGGGATGAGAAGGGGGCCAACGTCCTGACTTTC. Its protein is CASSDRDRDEKGANVLTF.

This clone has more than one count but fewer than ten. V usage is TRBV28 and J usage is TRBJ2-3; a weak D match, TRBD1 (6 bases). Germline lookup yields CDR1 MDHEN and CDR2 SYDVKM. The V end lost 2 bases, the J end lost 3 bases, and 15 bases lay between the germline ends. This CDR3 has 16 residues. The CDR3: CASSLVTGIGTDTQYF. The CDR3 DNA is TGTGCCAGCAGTTTAGTAACAGGGATAGGAACAGATACGCAGTATTTT. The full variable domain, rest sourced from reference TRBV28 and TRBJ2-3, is DVKVTQSSRYLVKRTGEKVFLECVQDMDHENMFWYRQDPGLGLRLIYFSYDVKMKEKGDIPEGYSVSREKKERFSLILESASTNQTSMYLCASSLVTGIGTDTQYFGPGTRLTVL.

CDR3 region: CASSSALRYNEQFF. The CDR3, as DNA: TGTGCCAGCAGTTCGGCACTCCGATACAATGAGCAGTTCTTC. This chain uses TRBV6-5 with TRBJ2-1; D not certain. Germline V gene lookup returns CDR1 MNHEY and CDR2 SVGAGI. V lost 4 bases and J lost 4, with 11 bases in between. This CDR3 spans 14 amino acids.

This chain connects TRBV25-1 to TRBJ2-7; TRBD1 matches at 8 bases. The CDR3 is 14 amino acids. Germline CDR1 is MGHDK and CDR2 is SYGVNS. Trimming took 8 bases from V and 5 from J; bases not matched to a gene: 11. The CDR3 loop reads CASGEDRGPHEQYF. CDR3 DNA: TGTGCCAGCGGGGAAGACAGGGGTCCCCACGAGCAGTACTTC.

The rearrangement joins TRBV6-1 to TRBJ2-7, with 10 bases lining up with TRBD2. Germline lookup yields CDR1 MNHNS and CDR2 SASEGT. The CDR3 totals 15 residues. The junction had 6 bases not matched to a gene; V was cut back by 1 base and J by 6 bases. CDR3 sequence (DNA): TGTGCCAGCAGTGAAGAAGCGGGGGGGCCACTCGAGCAGTACTTC. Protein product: CASSEEAGGPLEQYF.

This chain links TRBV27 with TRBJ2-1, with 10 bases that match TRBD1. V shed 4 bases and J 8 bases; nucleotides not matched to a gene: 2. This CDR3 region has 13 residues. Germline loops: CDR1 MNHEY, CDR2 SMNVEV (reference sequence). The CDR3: CASSWDRGDEQFF. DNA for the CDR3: TGTGCCAGCAGTTGGGACAGGGGAGATGAGCAGTTCTTC.

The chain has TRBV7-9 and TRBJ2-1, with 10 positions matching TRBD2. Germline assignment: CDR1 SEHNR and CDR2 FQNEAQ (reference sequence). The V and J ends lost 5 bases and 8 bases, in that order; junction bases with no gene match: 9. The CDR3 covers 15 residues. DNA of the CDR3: TGTGCCAGCAGCGTAAGCGGGGGGGATCTTGATGAGCAGTTCTTC. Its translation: CASSVSGGDLDEQFF.

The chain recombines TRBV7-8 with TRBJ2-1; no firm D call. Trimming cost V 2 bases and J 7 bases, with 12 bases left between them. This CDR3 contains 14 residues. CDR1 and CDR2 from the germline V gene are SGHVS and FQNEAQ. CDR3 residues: CASSLRDPPNEQFF. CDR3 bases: TGTGCCAGCAGCTTAAGGGATCCACCTAATGAGCAGTTCTTC.

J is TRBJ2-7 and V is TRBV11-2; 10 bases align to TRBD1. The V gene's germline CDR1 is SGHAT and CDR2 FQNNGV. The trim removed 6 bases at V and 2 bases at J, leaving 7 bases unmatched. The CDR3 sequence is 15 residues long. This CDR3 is CASSYTGTGAYEQYF. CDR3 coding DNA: TGTGCCAGCAGTTACACCGGGACAGGGGCCTACGAGCAGTACTTC.

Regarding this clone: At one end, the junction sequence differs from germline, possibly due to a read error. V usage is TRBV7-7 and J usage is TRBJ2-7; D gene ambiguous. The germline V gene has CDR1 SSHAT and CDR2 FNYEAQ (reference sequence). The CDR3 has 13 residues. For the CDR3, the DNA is TGTGCTAGCAGCTTAGACAAAACCTACGAGCAGTACTTC. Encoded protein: CASSLDKTYEQYF.

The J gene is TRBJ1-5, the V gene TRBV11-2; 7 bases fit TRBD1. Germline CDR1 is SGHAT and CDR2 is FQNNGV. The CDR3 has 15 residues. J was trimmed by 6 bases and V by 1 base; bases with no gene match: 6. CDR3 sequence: CASSLGTGIGQPQHF. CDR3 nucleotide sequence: TGTGCCAGCAGCTTAGGGACAGGAATAGGTCAGCCCCAGCATTTT.

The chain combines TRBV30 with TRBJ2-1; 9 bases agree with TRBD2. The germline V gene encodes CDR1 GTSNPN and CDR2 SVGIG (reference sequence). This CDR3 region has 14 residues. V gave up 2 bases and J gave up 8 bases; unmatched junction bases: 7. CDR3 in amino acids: CAWSIAGVGDEQFF. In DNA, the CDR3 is TGTGCCTGGAGTATAGCGGGGGTCGGCGATGAGCAGTTCTTC.

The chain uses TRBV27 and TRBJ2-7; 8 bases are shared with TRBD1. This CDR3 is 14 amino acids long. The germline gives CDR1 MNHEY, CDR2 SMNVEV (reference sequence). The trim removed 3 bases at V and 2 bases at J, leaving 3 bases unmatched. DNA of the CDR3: TGTGCCAGCAGTTTGGACAGGGAGACCTACGAGCAGTACTTC. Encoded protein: CASSLDRETYEQYF.

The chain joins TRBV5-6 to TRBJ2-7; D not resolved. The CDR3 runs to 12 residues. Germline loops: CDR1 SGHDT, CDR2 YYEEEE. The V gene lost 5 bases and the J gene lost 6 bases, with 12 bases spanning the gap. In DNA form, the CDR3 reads TGTGCCAGCAGTAATGGCGAGTCCGAGCAGTACTTC. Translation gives CASSNGESEQYF.

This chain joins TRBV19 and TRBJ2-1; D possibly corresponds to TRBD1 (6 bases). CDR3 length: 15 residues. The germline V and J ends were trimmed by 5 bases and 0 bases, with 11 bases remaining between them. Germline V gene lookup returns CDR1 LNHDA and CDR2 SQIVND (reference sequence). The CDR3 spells CASSFGQSSYNEQFF. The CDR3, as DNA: TGTGCCAGTAGTTTCGGACAGAGCTCCTACAATGAGCAGTTCTTC. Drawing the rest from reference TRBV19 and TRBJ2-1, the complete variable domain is DGGITQSPKYLFRKEGQNVTLSCEQNLNHDAMYWYRQDPGQGLRLIYYSQIVNDFQKGDIAEGYSVSREKKESFPLTVTSAQKNPTAFYLCASSFGQSSYNEQFFGPGTRLTVL.

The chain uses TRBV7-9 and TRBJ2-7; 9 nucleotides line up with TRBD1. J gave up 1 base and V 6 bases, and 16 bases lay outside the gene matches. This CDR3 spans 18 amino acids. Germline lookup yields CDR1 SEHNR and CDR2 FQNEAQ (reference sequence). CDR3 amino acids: CASSRSINDRGLSYEQYF. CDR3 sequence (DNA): TGTGCCAGCAGTCGAAGTATAAACGACAGGGGGTTGTCCTACGAGCAGTACTTC.

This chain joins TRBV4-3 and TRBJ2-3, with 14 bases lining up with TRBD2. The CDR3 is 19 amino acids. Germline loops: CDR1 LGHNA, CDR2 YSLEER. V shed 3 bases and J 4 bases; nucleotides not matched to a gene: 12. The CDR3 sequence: CASSHPTSGGGPGPDTQYF. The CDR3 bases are TGCGCCAGCAGCCACCCGACTAGCGGGGGGGGGCCCGGTCCAGATACGCAGTATTTT.